The source of this T cell receptor beta chain is a study of T cell repertoires in cytomegalovirus infection (dated by TCRdb to the late 2010s). Background for the entire study: Donor HLA type was relevant to the analysis, as public TCR beta signatures indicated carriage of CMV infection together with the matching HLA type. The paper as a whole reports these results and caveats: The ex vivo response was dominated by HLA-C-restricted CMV-specific TCR beta clonotypes, which also provided the single most frequent clonotype in two of eight donors. Cumulative frequency of public TCR beta family members discriminated carriers of CMV infection plus the relevant HLA type in this cohort and an independent roughly 320-donor cohort.

Sequencer: Illumina HiSeq 1500. The public reads were quality trimmed at Q25 with fastp and then assembled into clones with MiXCR by TCRdb, keeping productive beta chains. For every CDR3 protein sequence, its rows merge into one entry that carries the most common genes and DNA. Counted in this sample were roughly 250,000 distinct CDR3 sequences; around 12% of them appeared once. The top ten clonotypes cover 1.6% of the sample. CDR1 and CDR2 were assigned from the germline V gene as MDHEN and SYDVKM. The CDR3, cysteine through phenylalanine, is 14 amino acids long. The entry retains the CDR3 DNA only, 42 bases that are in frame from base 1. Notes on this clonotype: What this receptor recognizes is not known. The junction and the germline gene differ at one end; a read error may be behind it.

The chain joins TRBV28 to TRBJ2-3; 8 bases in the junction line up with TRBD2. The TCR originated in a human donor in good health (CMV status not recorded). Some clones in this sample may be carry-over from other donors' samples. Sample: PBMCs. The DNA is as follows: TGTGTATCAAGGACGGGAGGGCCAACGGATACGCGGTATTTT. It is translated as CVSRTGGPTDTRYF.